The 10 T cell receptor beta chains below all came from one sample that was sequenced in a study of Tregs in tolerant kidney transplant recipients. Clones were sequenced by immunoSEQ multiplex PCR, and TCRdb holds only the in-frame ones, with some missing. The sample yields about 77,000 clones, more than 95% seen once. The sequenced sample was CD4+ T cells from blood, obtained before the transplant. Every receptor here comes from a human donor who received a combined kidney and bone marrow transplant.

The chain couples TRBV19 to TRBJ1-2; TRBD1 aligns across 7 bases. The CDR3 loop spans 11 amino acids. With V trimmed by 9 bases and J by 5 bases, 3 bases remained unmatched. Germline assignment: CDR1 LNHDA and CDR2 SQIVND (reference sequence). CDR3 coding DNA: TGTGCCAGCGGGACAGCATATGGCTACACCTTC. Its protein product is CASGTAYGYTF.

This sequence joins TRBV7-2 and TRBJ2-2, with D possibly being TRBD1 (6 bases). The V and J ends lost 4 bases and 6 bases respectively, with 12 bases between them. The CDR3 runs 14 residues. Germline lookup yields CDR1 SGHTA and CDR2 FQGNSA. CDR3 in DNA: TGTGCCAGCAGCTCCACAGGGATCGCCGGGGAGCTGTTTTTT. Amino acids: CASSSTGIAGELFF.

This clone has a single count. V usage is TRBV5-1 and J usage is TRBJ2-7; perhaps TRBD2 as D (6 bases). CDR1 is SGHRS and CDR2 is YFSETQ in the germline V gene. The CDR3 sequence is 11 residues long. V was cut by 7 bases and J by 10 bases, with 15 bases left in between. The CDR3 coding sequence is TGCGCCAGCGACTCCCGAGCGGGCCAGTACTTC. Encoded protein: CASDSRAGQYF.

The V gene is TRBV7-8, the J gene TRBJ2-2, with a possible D match to TRBD2 (6 bases). The germline V gene has CDR1 SGHVS and CDR2 FQNEAQ. The CDR3 runs 15 residues. Trimming removed 5 bases at V and 4 bases at J, with 14 bases between. The CDR3 reads CASSPPATSTGELFF. CDR3 nucleotides: TGTGCCAGCAGCCCTCCAGCGACTAGCACCGGGGAGCTGTTTTTT.

The rearrangement links TRBV7-2 to TRBJ2-3; 7 nucleotides match TRBD2. The CDR3 runs to 15 residues. Germline CDR1 and CDR2: SGHTA and FQGNSA. V dropped 0 bases and J dropped 7; count of bases not matched to a gene: 7. CDR3 DNA: TGTGCCAGCAGCTTAGCGCAGCGGGGCTTTAATACGCAGTATTTT. Its translation is CASSLAQRGFNTQYF.

The V gene is TRBV27, the J gene TRBJ2-1; 13 nucleotides agree with TRBD2. J gave up 1 base and V 6 bases, and 9 bases lay outside the gene matches. Looked up from germline, CDR1 is MNHEY and CDR2 is SMNVEV (reference sequence). There are 18 residues in the CDR3. The CDR3 is CASRKTSGRSPSYNEQFF. The CDR3 DNA reads TGTGCCAGCAGGAAGACTAGCGGGAGGTCCCCTTCCTACAATGAGCAGTTCTTC.

The V gene is TRBV4-2, the J gene TRBJ1-2, with D possibly TRBD1 on 6 matching bases. V lost 0 bases and J lost 5, with 16 bases in between. The germline CDR1 and CDR2 sequences are LGHNA and YNFKEQ. There are 16 residues in the CDR3. DNA for the CDR3: TGTGCCAGCAGCCAAGATCCGCCGGGGGGCGTGTATGGCTACACCTTC. It codes for CASSQDPPGGVYGYTF.

This chain joins TRBV11-2 and TRBJ1-1; possibly TRBD1 for D (6 bases). Germline lookup yields CDR1 SGHAT and CDR2 FQNNGV. This CDR3 region has 14 residues. The V end was cut by 4 bases, the J end by 1 base, with 10 bases between. The CDR3 DNA reads as TGTGCCAGCAGCTGGGGGACATCGAACACTGAAGCTTTCTTT. Residues: CASSWGTSNTEAFF.

The chain uses TRBV5-5 and TRBJ1-2; 7 bases are a match to TRBD1. The germline gives CDR1 SGHKS, CDR2 YYEKEE (reference sequence). The CDR3 loop spans 14 amino acids. V dropped 4 bases and J dropped 0; count of bases not matched to a gene: 3. The chain's CDR3 is CASSLGTANYGYTF. The CDR3 coding sequence is TGTGCCAGCAGCCTTGGGACAGCTAACTATGGCTACACCTTC. Based on the CDR3 plus reference TRBV5-5 and TRBJ1-2, the full variable domain is DAGVTQSPTHLIKTRGQQVTLRCSPISGHKSVSWYQQVLGQGPQFIFQYYEKEERGRGNFPDRFSARQFPNYSSELNVNALLLGDSALYLCASSLGTANYGYTFGSGTRLTVV.

CDR3 protein: CASSLAGQYYNEQFF. The CDR3 region has the DNA TGTGCCAGCAGCTTAGCGGGACAGTATTACAATGAGCAGTTCTTC. The rearrangement links TRBV7-2 to TRBJ2-1, with TRBD1 matching 7 bases. Per germline, CDR1 SGHTA and CDR2 FQGNSA. The CDR3 has 15 residues. Trimming took 0 bases from V and 4 from J; bases not matched to a gene: 3.